A selection of T cell receptor beta chains follows, all from one sample in a study of CD8+ T cells in alopecia areata. Profiling relied on immunoSEQ multiplex PCR, and the TCRdb table lists in-frame clones only, not all of them. The data show under 350,000 clones, with roughly 50% seen just once and more than 1.5% held by the top ten. Sample: CD4+ T cells sorted from blood, taken at week 24, from a patient treated with tofacitinib. These receptor sequences come from a human donor with alopecia areata. Both conserved end residues are part of each CDR3. A D gene is named only where the DNA matches it firmly. Only some rows state a clone size, as once, few, many or a class for expanded clones.

J gene: TRBJ1-1; V gene: TRBV7-9; clone size: once; D gene: .; CDR3 protein: CASSFTEAEAFF; CDR3 DNA: TGTGCCAGCAGCTTTACAGAAGCTGAAGCTTTCTTT
J gene: TRBJ2-1; V gene: TRBV5-1; clone size: .; D gene: .; CDR3 protein: CASSLEQGPYNEQFF; CDR3 DNA: TGCGCCAGCAGCTTGGAACAGGGCCCCTACAATGAGCAGTTCTTC
J gene: TRBJ2-3; V gene: TRBV2; clone size: .; D gene: .; CDR3 protein: CASILGGPNTQYF; CDR3 DNA: TGTGCCAGCATCTTGGGGGGGCCAAATACGCAGTATTTT
J gene: TRBJ2-4; V gene: TRBV15; clone size: .; D gene: TRBD2; CDR3 protein: CATSGGVAKNIQYF; CDR3 DNA: TGTGCCACCAGCGGGGGGGTAGCCAAAAACATTCAGTACTTC
J gene: TRBJ1-2; V gene: TRBV19; clone size: .; D gene: .; CDR3 protein: CASSLIATANYGYTF; CDR3 DNA: TGTGCCAGTAGTCTGATAGCTACCGCTAACTATGGCTACACCTTC
J gene: TRBJ2-1; V gene: TRBV5-1; clone size: few; D gene: .; CDR3 protein: CASTSQYNEQFF; CDR3 DNA: TGCGCCAGCACCTCCCAATACAATGAGCAGTTCTTC
J gene: TRBJ2-5; V gene: TRBV27; clone size: .; D gene: .; CDR3 protein: CASSFRTDQETQYF; CDR3 DNA: TGTGCCAGCAGTTTCCGGACGGACCAAGAGACCCAGTACTTC
J gene: TRBJ1-5; V gene: TRBV10-3; clone size: .; D gene: .; CDR3 protein: CAISESKGNNQPQHF; CDR3 DNA: TGTGCCATCAGTGAGTCGAAAGGGAACAATCAGCCCCAGCATTTT
J gene: TRBJ1-6; V gene: TRBV7-8; clone size: .; D gene: .; CDR3 protein: CASSQARQASYNSPLHF; CDR3 DNA: TGTGCCAGCAGCCAAGCTCGACAGGCCTCCTATAATTCACCCCTCCACTTT
J gene: TRBJ1-5; V gene: TRBV29-1; clone size: few; D gene: TRBD1; CDR3 protein: CSVTTGGNQPQHF; CDR3 DNA: TGCAGCGTGACAACAGGGGGCAATCAGCCCCAGCATTTT
J gene: TRBJ2-2; V gene: TRBV25-1; clone size: .; D gene: TRBD1; CDR3 protein: CASSDYGTGNTGELFF; CDR3 DNA: TGTGCCAGCAGTGATTATGGGACAGGAAACACCGGGGAGCTGTTTTTT
J gene: TRBJ2-1; V gene: TRBV29-1; clone size: .; D gene: .; CDR3 protein: CSDRDTFYNEQFF; CDR3 DNA: TGCAGCGACCGGGACACCTTCTACAATGAGCAGTTCTTC
J gene: TRBJ2-7; V gene: TRBV4-1; clone size: .; D gene: .; CDR3 protein: CASSRDFKTGTYEQYF; CDR3 DNA: TGCGCCAGCAGTCGGGACTTTAAGACAGGGACCTACGAGCAGTACTTC
J gene: TRBJ2-3; V gene: TRBV6-1; clone size: .; D gene: TRBD2; CDR3 protein: CASSERRGSTDTQYF; CDR3 DNA: TGTGCCAGCAGTGAACGGCGGGGGAGCACAGATACGCAGTATTTT